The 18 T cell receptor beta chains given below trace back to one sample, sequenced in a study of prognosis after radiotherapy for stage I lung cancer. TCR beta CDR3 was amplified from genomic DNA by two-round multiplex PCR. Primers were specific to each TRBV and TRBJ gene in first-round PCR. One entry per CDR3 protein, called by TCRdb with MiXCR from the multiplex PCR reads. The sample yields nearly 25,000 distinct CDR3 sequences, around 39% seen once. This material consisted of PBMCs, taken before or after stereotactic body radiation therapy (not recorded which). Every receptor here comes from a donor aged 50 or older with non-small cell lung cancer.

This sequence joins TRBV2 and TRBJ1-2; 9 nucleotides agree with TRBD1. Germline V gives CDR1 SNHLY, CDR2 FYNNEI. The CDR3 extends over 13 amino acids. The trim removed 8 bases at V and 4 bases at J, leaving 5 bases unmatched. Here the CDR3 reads CASLMTGGYGYTF. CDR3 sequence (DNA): TGTGCCAGCCTGATGACAGGGGGCTATGGCTACACCTTC.

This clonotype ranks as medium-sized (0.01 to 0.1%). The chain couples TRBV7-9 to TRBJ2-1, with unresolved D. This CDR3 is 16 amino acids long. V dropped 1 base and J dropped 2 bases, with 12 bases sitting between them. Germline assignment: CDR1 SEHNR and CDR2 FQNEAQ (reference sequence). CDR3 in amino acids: CASSLVWTPTYNEQFF. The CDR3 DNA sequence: TGTGCCAGCAGCTTAGTTTGGACCCCGACCTACAATGAGCAGTTCTTC.

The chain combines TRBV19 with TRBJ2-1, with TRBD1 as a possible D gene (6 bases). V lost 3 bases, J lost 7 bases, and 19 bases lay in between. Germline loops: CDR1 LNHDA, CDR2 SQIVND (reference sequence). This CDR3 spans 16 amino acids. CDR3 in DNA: TGTGCCAGTAGTATCCCACAGGGTCCCGACCCGAATGAGCAGTTCTTC. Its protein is CASSIPQGPDPNEQFF.

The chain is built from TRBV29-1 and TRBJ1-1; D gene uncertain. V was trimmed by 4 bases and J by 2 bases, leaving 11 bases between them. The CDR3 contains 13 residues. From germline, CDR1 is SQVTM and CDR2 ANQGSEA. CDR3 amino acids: CSVVRYTNTEAFF. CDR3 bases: TGCAGCGTTGTTCGGTACACCAACACTGAAGCTTTCTTT.

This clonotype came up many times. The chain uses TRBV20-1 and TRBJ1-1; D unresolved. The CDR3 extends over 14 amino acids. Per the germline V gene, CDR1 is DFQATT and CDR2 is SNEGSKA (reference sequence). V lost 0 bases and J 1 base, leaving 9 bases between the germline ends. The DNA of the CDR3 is TGCAGTGCTAGAGATTATGAGGGGAACACTGAAGCTTTCTTT. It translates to CSARDYEGNTEAFF.

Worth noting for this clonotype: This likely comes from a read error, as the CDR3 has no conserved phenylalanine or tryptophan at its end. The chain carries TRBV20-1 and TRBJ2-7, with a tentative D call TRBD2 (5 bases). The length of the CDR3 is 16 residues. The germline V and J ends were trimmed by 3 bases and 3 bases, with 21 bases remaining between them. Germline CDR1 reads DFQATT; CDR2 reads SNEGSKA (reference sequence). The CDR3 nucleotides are TGCAGTGCTAGGTCTGGTTGTGAGGGCTCACACTACGAGCAGTACTCC. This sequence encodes CSARSGCEGSHYEQYS.

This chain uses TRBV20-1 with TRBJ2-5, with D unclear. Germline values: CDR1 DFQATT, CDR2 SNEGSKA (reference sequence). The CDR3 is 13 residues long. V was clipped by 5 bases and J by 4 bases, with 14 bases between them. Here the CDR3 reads CSAEPGLGETQYF. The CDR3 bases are TGCAGTGCTGAACCGGGCCTGGGAGAGACCCAGTACTTC.

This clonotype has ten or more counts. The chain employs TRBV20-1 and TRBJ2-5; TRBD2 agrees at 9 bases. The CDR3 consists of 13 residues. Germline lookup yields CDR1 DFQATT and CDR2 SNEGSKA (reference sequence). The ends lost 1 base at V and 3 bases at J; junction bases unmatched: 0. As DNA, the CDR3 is TGCAGTGCTAGAGTAGCGGGAGAAGAGACCCAGTACTTC. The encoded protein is CSARVAGEETQYF.

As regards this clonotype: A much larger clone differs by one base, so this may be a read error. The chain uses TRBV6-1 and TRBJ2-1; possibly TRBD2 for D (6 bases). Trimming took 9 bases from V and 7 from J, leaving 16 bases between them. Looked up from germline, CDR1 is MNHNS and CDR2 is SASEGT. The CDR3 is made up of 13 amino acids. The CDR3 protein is CARRREWGNEQFF. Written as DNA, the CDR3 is TGTGCCAGACGGAGGGAGTGGGGGAATGAGCAGTTCTTC.

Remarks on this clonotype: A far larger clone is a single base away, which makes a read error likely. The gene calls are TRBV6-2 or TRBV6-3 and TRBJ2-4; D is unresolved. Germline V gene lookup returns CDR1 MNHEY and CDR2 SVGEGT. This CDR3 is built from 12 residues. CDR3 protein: CASIPPERSEFF. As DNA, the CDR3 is TGTGCCAGCATCCCCCCCGAAAGGTCGGAGTTCTTC.

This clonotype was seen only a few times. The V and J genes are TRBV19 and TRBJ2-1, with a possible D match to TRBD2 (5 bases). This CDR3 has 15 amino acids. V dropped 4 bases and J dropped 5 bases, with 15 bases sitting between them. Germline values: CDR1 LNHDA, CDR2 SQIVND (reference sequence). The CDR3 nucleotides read TGTGCCAGTAGTACATCCCTGGACTGGAACAATGAGCAGTTCTTC. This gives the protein CASSTSLDWNNEQFF. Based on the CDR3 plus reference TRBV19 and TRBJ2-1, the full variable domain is DGGITQSPKYLFRKEGQNVTLSCEQNLNHDAMYWYRQDPGQGLRLIYYSQIVNDFQKGDIAEGYSVSREKKESFPLTVTSAQKNPTAFYLCASSTSLDWNNEQFFGPGTRLTVL.

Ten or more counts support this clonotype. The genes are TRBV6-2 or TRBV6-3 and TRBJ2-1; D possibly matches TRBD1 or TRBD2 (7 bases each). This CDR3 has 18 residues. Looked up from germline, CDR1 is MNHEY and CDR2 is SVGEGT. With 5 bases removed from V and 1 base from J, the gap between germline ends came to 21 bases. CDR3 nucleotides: TGTGCCAGCAGTGGGGGGGGACAGTTCCCTTTTTCCTACAATGAGCAGTTCTTC. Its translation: CASSGGGQFPFSYNEQFF.

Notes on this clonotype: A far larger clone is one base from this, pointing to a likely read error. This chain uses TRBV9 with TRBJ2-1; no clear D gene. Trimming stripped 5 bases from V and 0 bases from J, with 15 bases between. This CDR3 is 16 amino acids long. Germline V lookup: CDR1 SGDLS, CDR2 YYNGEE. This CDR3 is CASREPPYSSYNEQFF. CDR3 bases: TGTGCCAGCAGGGAACCTCCGTATAGCTCCTACAATGAGCAGTTCTTC.

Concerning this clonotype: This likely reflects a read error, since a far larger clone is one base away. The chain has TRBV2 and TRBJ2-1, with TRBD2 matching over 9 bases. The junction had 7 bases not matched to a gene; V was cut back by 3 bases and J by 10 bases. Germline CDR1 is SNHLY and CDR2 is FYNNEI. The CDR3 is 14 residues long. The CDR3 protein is CASSDVIAGDEQFF. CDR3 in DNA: TGTGCCAGCAGTGATGTAATAGCGGGAGACGAGCAGTTCTTC.

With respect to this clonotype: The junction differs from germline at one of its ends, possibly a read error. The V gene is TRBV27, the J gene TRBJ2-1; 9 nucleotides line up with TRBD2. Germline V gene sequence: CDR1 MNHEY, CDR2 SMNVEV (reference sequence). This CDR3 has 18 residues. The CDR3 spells CACSLSGLAGPKVNEQFF. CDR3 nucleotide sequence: TGTGCCTGCAGTTTATCGGGGCTAGCGGGACCCAAAGTAAATGAGCAGTTCTTC.

The CDR3 sequence is CATSNGGASTDTQYF. The CDR3 nucleotides are TGTGCCACCAGCAACGGAGGGGCTAGCACAGATACGCAGTATTTT. The V and J genes are TRBV15 and TRBJ2-3, with D perhaps TRBD2 (6 bases). This CDR3 is built from 15 residues. Per germline, CDR1 LNHNV and CDR2 YYDKDF (reference sequence). V lost 4 bases and J 0 bases, leaving 11 bases between the germline ends.

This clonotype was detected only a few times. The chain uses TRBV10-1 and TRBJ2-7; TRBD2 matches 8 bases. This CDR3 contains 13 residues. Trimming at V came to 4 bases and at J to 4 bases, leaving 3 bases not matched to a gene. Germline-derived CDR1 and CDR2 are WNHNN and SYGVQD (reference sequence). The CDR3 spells CASSAGGGYEQYF. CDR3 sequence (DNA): TGCGCCAGCAGTGCCGGGGGGGGATACGAGCAGTACTTC.

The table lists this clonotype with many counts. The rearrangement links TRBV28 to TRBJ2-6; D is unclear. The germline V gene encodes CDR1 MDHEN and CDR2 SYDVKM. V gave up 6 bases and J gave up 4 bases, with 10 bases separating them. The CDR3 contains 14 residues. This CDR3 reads CASRLGSGANVLTF. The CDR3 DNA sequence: TGTGCCAGCAGATTAGGATCCGGGGCCAACGTCCTGACTTTC.